This TCR beta chain was sequenced for a study of neurological immune-mediated disorders. There are a few counts of this clonotype. TCRdb fed the 5' RACE reads into MiXCR, producing one record per CDR3 protein. The table includes 20,000 to 30,000 distinct CDR3 sequences, about 13% detected once. Sequencing was done on a sample of PBMCs. The TCR originated in a woman aged 60 to 75 with HTLV-1-associated myelopathy (HAM/TSP).

The CDR3 loop reads CSASTGTSGGIDTQYF. The CDR3 region has the DNA TGCAGTGCTTCTACCGGGACTAGCGGGGGAATAGATACGCAGTATTTT. This sequence joins TRBV20-1 and TRBJ2-3; 14 bases map to TRBD2. Looked up from germline, CDR1 is DFQATT and CDR2 is SNEGSKA (reference sequence). Germline trimming cut 5 bases from V and 5 bases from J; bases unmatched to any gene: 9. The CDR3 spans 16 residues.